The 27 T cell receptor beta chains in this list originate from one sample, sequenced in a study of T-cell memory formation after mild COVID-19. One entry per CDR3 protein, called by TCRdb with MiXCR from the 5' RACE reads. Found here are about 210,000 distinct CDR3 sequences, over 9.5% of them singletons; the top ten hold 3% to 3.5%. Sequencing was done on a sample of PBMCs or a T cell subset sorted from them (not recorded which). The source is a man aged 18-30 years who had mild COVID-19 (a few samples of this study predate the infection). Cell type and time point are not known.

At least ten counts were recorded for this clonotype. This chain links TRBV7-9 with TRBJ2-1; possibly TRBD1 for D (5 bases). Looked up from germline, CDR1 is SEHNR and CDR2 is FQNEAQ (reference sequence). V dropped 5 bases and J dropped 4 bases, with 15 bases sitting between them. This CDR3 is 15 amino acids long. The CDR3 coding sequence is TGTGCCAGCAGCCCCCGACTTGGGGCTTACAATGAGCAGTTCTTC. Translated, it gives CASSPRLGAYNEQFF.

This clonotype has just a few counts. The CDR3 sequence: CASAPGRGYGYTF. DNA of the CDR3: TGTGCCAGCGCCCCGGGGAGGGGCTATGGCTACACCTTC. The chain employs TRBV12-3 or TRBV12-4 and TRBJ1-2, with D possibly TRBD1 on 5 matching bases. Trimming shortened V by 8 bases and J by 4 bases, and 14 bases separated the two germline ends. This CDR3 is 13 amino acids long.

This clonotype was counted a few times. CDR3 DNA: TGTGCCAGCGCACCCGGAGATACGCAGTATTTT. This encodes CASAPGDTQYF. V usage is TRBV7-9 and J usage is TRBJ2-3; no clear D gene. The CDR3 length is 11 residues. Germline CDR1 and CDR2: SEHNR and FQNEAQ (reference sequence). V was pared by 8 bases and J by 5 bases, with 8 bases between.

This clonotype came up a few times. The CDR3 sequence: CASRPGQGNSGANVLTF. Written as DNA, the CDR3 is TGTGCCAGCAGACCCGGACAGGGTAACTCTGGGGCCAACGTCCTGACTTTC. The rearrangement joins TRBV6-5 to TRBJ2-6; 8 bases agree with TRBD1. The CDR3 extends over 17 amino acids. V shed 6 bases and J 0 bases; nucleotides not matched to a gene: 7. Per germline, CDR1 MNHEY and CDR2 SVGAGI.

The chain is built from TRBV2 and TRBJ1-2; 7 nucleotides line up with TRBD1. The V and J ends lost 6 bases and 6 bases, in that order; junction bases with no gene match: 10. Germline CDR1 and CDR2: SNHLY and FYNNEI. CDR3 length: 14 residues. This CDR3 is CASSQDRVSNGYTF. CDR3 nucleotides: TGTGCCAGCAGCCAAGACAGGGTATCAAATGGCTACACCTTC.

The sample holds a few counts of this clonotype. CDR3 in amino acids: CASSRGQGNEKLFF. CDR3 DNA sequence: TGTGCCAGCAGCCGGGGACAGGGTAATGAAAAACTGTTTTTT. V and J are TRBV9 and TRBJ1-4; 9 bases are shared with TRBD1. This CDR3 comprises 14 residues. Germline CDR1 SGDLS, CDR2 YYNGEE. Losses at the gene ends were 4 bases for V and 4 bases for J; bases not matched to a gene: 2.

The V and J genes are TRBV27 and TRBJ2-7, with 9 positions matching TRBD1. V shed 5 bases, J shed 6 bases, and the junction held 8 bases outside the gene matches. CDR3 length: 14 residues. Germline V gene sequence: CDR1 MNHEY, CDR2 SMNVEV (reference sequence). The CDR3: CASSLDSTGGEQYV. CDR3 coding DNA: TGTGCCAGCAGTCTAGACTCGACAGGGGGCGAGCAGTACGTC.

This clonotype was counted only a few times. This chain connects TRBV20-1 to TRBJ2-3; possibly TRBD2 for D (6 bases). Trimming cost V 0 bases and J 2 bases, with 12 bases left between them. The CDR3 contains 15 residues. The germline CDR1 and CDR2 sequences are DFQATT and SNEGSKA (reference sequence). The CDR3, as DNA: TGCAGTGCTAGAGACGGGGGAAGAACCACAGATACGCAGTATTTT. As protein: CSARDGGRTTDTQYF.

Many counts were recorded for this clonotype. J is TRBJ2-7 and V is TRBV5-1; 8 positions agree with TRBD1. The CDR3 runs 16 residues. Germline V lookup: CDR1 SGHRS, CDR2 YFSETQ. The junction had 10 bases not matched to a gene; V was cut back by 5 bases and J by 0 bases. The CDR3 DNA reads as TGCGCCAGCAGATCACGGACAGGGACAAACTCCTACGAGCAGTACTTC. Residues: CASRSRTGTNSYEQYF. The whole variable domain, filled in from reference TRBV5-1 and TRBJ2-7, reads KAGVTQTPRYLIKTRGQQVTLSCSPISGHRSVSWYQQTPGQGLQFLFEYFSETQRNKGNFPGRFSGRQFSNSRSEMNVSTLELGDSALYLCASRSRTGTNSYEQYFGPGTRLTVT.

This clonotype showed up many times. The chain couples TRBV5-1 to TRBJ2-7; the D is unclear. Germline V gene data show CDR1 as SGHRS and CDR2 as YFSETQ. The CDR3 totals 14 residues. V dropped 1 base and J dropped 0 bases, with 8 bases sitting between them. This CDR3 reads CASSLSGYSYEQYF. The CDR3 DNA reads TGCGCCAGCAGCTTGAGTGGTTACTCCTACGAGCAGTACTTC.

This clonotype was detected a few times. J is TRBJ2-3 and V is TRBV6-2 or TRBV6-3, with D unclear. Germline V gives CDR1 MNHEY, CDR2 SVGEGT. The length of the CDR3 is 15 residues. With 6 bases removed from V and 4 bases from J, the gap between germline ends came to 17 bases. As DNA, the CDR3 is TGTGCCAGCAGCTCCTGGGATCCAGCCGCAGATACGCAGTATTTT. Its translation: CASSSWDPAADTQYF.

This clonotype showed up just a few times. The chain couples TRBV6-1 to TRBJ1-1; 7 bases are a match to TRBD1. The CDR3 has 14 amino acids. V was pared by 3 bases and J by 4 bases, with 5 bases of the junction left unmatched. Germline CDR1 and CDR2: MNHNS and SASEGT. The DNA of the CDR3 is TGTGCCAGCAGTGAGAACAGGGGAAGCACTGAAGCTTTCTTT. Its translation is CASSENRGSTEAFF.

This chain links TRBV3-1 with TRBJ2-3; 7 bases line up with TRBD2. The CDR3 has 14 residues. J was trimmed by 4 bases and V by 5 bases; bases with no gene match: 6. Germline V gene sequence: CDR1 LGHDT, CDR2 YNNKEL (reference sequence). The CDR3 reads CASSSRLAADTQYF. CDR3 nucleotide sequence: TGTGCCAGCAGCTCCCGACTAGCTGCAGATACGCAGTATTTT.

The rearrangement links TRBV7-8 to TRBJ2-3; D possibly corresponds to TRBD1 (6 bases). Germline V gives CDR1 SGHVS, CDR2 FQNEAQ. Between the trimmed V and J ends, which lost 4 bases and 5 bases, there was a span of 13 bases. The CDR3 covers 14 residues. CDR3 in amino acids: CASSSLDRKDTQYF. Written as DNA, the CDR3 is TGTGCCAGCAGCTCCCTGGACAGAAAAGATACGCAGTATTTT.

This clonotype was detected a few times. CDR3 sequence (DNA): TGTGCCAGCAGCCGACAGGGTGCCCATGAGCAGTTCTTC. The encoded protein is CASSRQGAHEQFF. The chain couples TRBV6-5 to TRBJ2-1; 7 bases map to TRBD1. This CDR3 is built from 13 residues. Germline V gene data show CDR1 as MNHEY and CDR2 as SVGAGI. V lost 6 bases to trimming and J lost 8 bases; unmatched junction nucleotides: 7.

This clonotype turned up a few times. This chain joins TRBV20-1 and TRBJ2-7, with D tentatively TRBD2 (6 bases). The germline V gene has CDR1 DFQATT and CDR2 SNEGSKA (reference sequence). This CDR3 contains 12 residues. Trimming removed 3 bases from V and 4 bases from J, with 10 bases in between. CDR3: CSASSGLYEQYF. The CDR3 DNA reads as TGCAGTGCTAGCTCCGGACTATACGAGCAGTACTTC.

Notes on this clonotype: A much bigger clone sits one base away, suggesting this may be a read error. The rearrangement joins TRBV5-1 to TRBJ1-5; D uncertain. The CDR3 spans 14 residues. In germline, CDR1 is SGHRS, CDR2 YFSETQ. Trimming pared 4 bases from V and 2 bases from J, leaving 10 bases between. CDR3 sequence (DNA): TGCGCCAGCAGCATGGAGGGAGGCAATCAGCCCCAGCATTTT. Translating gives CASSMEGGNQPQHF.

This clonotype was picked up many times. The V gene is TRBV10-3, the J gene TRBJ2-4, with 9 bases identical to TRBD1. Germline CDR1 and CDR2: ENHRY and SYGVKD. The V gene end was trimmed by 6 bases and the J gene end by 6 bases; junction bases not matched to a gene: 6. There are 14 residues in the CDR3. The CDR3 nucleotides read TGTGCCATCAGCACGACAGGGGGGGGAAACATTCAGTACTTC. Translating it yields CAISTTGGGNIQYF.

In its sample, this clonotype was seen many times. The CDR3 sequence: CASSLGQSQETQYF. CDR3 coding DNA: TGCGCCAGCAGCTTGGGACAGAGCCAAGAGACCCAGTACTTC. The chain recombines TRBV5-1 with TRBJ2-5; D perhaps matches TRBD1 (5 bases). V was shortened by 0 bases and J by 1 base, with 7 bases between the two germline ends. The CDR3 extends over 14 amino acids. Looked up from germline, CDR1 is SGHRS and CDR2 is YFSETQ.

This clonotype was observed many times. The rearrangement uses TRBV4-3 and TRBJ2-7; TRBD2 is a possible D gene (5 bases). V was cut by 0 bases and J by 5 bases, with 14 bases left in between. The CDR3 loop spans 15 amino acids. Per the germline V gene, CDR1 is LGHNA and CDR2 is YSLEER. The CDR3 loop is CASSQDLLGADEQYF. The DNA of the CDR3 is TGCGCCAGCAGCCAAGATCTTTTGGGAGCCGACGAGCAGTACTTC.

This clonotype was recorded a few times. The chain's CDR3 is CASSQDRGLTPQHF. CDR3 bases: TGTGCCAGCAGCCAAGATCGGGGCCTGACACCCCAGCATTTT. V and J are TRBV4-2 and TRBJ1-5; a weak D match, TRBD1 (5 bases). This CDR3 spans 14 amino acids. The V end lost 0 bases, the J end lost 10 bases, and 13 bases lay between the germline ends. Germline CDR1 and CDR2: LGHNA and YNFKEQ.

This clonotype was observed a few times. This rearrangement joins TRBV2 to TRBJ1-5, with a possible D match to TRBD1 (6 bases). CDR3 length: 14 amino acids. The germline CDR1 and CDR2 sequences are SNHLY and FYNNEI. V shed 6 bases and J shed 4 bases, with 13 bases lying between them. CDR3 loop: CASSETGPNQPQHF. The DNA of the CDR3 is TGTGCCAGCAGCGAGACAGGCCCAAATCAGCCCCAGCATTTT. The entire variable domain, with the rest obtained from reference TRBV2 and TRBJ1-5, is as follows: EPEVTQTPSHQVTQMGQEVILRCVPISNHLYFYWYRQILGQKVEFLVSFYNNEISEKSEIFDDQFSVERPDGSNFTLKIRSTKLEDSAMYFCASSETGPNQPQHFGDGTRLSIL.

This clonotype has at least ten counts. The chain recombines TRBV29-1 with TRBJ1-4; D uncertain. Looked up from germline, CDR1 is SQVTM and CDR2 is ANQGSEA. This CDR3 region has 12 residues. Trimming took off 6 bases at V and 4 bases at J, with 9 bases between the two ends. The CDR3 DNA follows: TGCAGCGTCGCGTTTTATAATGAAAAACTGTTTTTT. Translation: CSVAFYNEKLFF.

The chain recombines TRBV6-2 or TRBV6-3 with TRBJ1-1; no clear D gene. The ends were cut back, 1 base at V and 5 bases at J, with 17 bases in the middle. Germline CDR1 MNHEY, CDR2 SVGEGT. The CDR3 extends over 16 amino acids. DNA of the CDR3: TGTGCCAGCAGTTACTTGTCCGGGCTCGGTTGGACTGAAGCTTTCTTT. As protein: CASSYLSGLGWTEAFF.

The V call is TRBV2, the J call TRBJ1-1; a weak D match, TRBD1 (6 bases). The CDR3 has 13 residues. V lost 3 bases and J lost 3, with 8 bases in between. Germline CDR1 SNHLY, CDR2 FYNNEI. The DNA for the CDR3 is TGTGCCAGCAGTGAGTACAGGGACACTGAAGCTTTCTTT. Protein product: CASSEYRDTEAFF.

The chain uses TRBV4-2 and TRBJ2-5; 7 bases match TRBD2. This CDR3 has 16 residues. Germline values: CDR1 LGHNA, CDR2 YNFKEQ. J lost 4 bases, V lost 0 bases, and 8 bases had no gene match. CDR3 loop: CASSQDRAGPLETQYF. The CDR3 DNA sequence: TGTGCCAGCAGCCAAGATCGAGCGGGGCCGCTAGAGACCCAGTACTTC.

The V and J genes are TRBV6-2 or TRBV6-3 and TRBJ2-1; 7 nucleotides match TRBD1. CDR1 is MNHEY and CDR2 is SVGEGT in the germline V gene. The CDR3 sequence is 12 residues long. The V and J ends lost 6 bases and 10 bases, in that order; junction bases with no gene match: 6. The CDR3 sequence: CASRGTAGEQFF. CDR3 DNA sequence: TGTGCCAGCAGGGGGACAGCCGGCGAGCAGTTCTTC.